The 27 T cell receptor beta chains below all came from one sample that was sequenced in a study of technical replicates of blood from several donors. Sequencing used immunoSEQ multiplex PCR; TCRdb keeps in-frame clones, though not all of them. The sample carries about 62,000 clones, about 90% recorded once. The material sequenced was PBMCs. The receptors stem from a human donor in good health. Some clones in this sample may be carry-over from other donors' samples.

The CDR3 sequence: CASSPGLVFTDTQYF. As DNA, the CDR3 is TGTGCCAGCAGCCCGGGACTAGTTTTCACAGATACGCAGTATTTT. The rearrangement joins TRBV13 to TRBJ2-3, with TRBD2 matching over 8 bases. The V and J ends lost 5 bases and 2 bases, in that order; junction bases with no gene match: 6. CDR1 PRHDT and CDR2 FYEKMQ come from the germline V gene (reference sequence). This CDR3 region has 15 residues.

The chain couples TRBV6-1 to TRBJ1-4; no clear D. Germline loops: CDR1 MNHNS, CDR2 SASEGT. V lost 5 bases and J 4 bases, leaving 5 bases between the germline ends. The CDR3 loop spans 12 amino acids. CDR3 nucleotides: TGTGCCAGCAGTCACTATAATGAAAAACTGTTTTTT. It encodes CASSHYNEKLFF.

The rearrangement links TRBV5-1 to TRBJ2-7; TRBD2 aligns across 7 bases. CDR1 is SGHRS and CDR2 is YFSETQ in the germline V gene. V shed 0 bases and J 1 base; nucleotides not matched to a gene: 7. There are 16 residues in the CDR3. CDR3 coding DNA: TGCGCCAGCAGCTTGGTCCCTGGCGGGAGATCCTACGAGCAGTACTTC. Encoded protein: CASSLVPGGRSYEQYF.

A single count supports this clone. The rearrangement joins TRBV7-8 to TRBJ1-5; D is possibly TRBD1 (6 bases). With 5 bases removed from V and 3 bases from J, the gap between germline ends came to 11 bases. This CDR3 contains 14 residues. Germline-derived CDR1 and CDR2 are SGHVS and FQNEAQ. The CDR3, as DNA: TGTGCCAGCAGCCTAAGACAGGACAATCAGCCCCAGCATTTT. It specifies CASSLRQDNQPQHF.

The chain joins TRBV4-2 to TRBJ2-7; tentative D call: TRBD1 (6 bases). The CDR3 runs to 15 residues. V gave up 4 bases and J gave up 0 bases, with 13 bases separating them. Germline lookup yields CDR1 LGHNA and CDR2 YNFKEQ. CDR3: CASSLGADHSYEQYF. The CDR3 coding sequence is TGTGCCAGCAGCCTGGGGGCTGATCACTCCTACGAGCAGTACTTC.

This chain connects TRBV2 to TRBJ1-2; a weak D match, TRBD1 (6 bases). With 4 bases removed from V and 5 bases from J, the gap between germline ends came to 20 bases. Germline lookup yields CDR1 SNHLY and CDR2 FYNNEI. This CDR3 region has 16 residues. Here the CDR3 reads CASSASDTGLGYGYTF. DNA for the CDR3: TGTGCCAGCAGTGCGTCCGATACAGGGTTAGGGTATGGCTACACCTTC.

V and J are TRBV4-3 and TRBJ2-7; the match to TRBD2 covers 7 bases. This CDR3 is built from 18 residues. V was pared by 0 bases and J by 3 bases, with 14 bases of the junction left unmatched. Germline V CDR1 and CDR2: LGHNA, YSLEER. The CDR3 sequence: CASSQDLGWGEGFYEQYF. CDR3 bases: TGCGCCAGCAGCCAAGATCTAGGCTGGGGGGAGGGGTTCTACGAGCAGTACTTC.

The rearrangement links TRBV5-1 to TRBJ1-1, with D unclear. The CDR3 covers 15 residues. Germline CDR1 reads SGHRS; CDR2 reads YFSETQ. The germline V and J ends were trimmed by 0 bases and 0 bases, with 9 bases remaining between them. The CDR3 region has the DNA TGCGCCAGCAGCTTGGTTCCACAAATGAACACTGAAGCTTTCTTT. Its translation is CASSLVPQMNTEAFF.

The genes are TRBV6-1 and TRBJ2-1; 10 positions agree with TRBD2. Per germline, CDR1 MNHNS and CDR2 SASEGT. After removal of 4 bases from V and 1 base from J, the junction contained 1 base not matched to a gene. The CDR3 runs 15 residues. The CDR3 bases are TGTGCCAGCAGTGCTAGCGGGGGTTCCTACAATGAGCAGTTCTTC. It codes for CASSASGGSYNEQFF.

This chain links TRBV2 with TRBJ2-1; 8 bases agree with TRBD2. The CDR3 runs 15 residues. Trimming removed 5 bases from V and 2 bases from J; junction bases left unmatched: 5. CDR1 SNHLY and CDR2 FYNNEI come from the germline V gene. The CDR3 DNA reads as TGTGCCAGCAGTATTTCGGGACTAGCCTACAATGAGCAGTTCTTC. The encoded protein is CASSISGLAYNEQFF.

The chain couples TRBV18 to TRBJ2-3; D is perhaps TRBD1 (6 bases). This CDR3 is 14 amino acids long. Germline CDR1 and CDR2: KGHSH and LQKENI. The germline V and J ends were trimmed by 2 bases and 6 bases, with 12 bases remaining between them. The CDR3 spells CASSPRQGTDTQYF. CDR3 nucleotides: TGTGCCAGCTCACCAAGGCAGGGGACGGATACGCAGTATTTT.

CDR3 coding DNA: TGCGCCAGCAGCCAAGATAAGCAGGGCTCCTACAATGAGCAGTTCTTC. Encoded protein: CASSQDKQGSYNEQFF. The chain combines TRBV4-3 with TRBJ2-1, with D perhaps matching TRBD1 (5 bases). The ends were cut back, 0 bases at V and 0 bases at J, with 9 bases in the middle. The germline CDR1 and CDR2 sequences are LGHNA and YSLEER. This CDR3 comprises 16 residues.

The chain combines TRBV27 with TRBJ2-2, with TRBD1 identical over 9 bases. The V gene end was trimmed by 6 bases and the J gene end by 8 bases; junction bases not matched to a gene: 10. The CDR3 is made up of 15 amino acids. Germline CDR1 MNHEY, CDR2 SMNVEV (reference sequence). The DNA of the CDR3 is TGTGCCAGCAGCACACTACAGGGGGCGCCGGGGGAGCTGTTTTTT. Protein sequence: CASSTLQGAPGELFF.

This chain links TRBV30 with TRBJ1-5; the match to TRBD1 covers 9 bases. Germline CDR1 and CDR2: GTSNPN and SVGIG (reference sequence). The CDR3 extends over 13 amino acids. The V and J ends lost 5 bases and 6 bases, in that order; junction bases with no gene match: 5. The CDR3 nucleotides read TGTGCCTGGGGGACAGGGAGAGGTCAGCCCCAGCATTTT. Its protein is CAWGTGRGQPQHF.

The chain joins TRBV6-5 to TRBJ1-6, with 9 bases matching TRBD1. The trim removed 6 bases at V and 4 bases at J, leaving 4 bases unmatched. The CDR3 is 15 residues long. Germline CDR1 reads MNHEY; CDR2 reads SVGAGI. CDR3 protein: CASSRGTGYNSPLHF. The CDR3 region has the DNA TGTGCCAGCAGCCGAGGGACAGGGTATAATTCACCCCTCCACTTT.

The rearrangement links TRBV5-4 to TRBJ2-3; TRBD2 matches 14 bases. This CDR3 region has 15 residues. V was clipped by 10 bases and J by 2 bases; unmatched bases: 6. Per the germline V gene, CDR1 is SGHNT and CDR2 is YYREEE (reference sequence). This CDR3 is CASGLAGGYTDTQYF. The CDR3 DNA reads TGTGCCTCAGGACTAGCGGGGGGCTACACAGATACGCAGTATTTT.

This chain joins TRBV7-3 and TRBJ2-1; 7 bases are shared with TRBD1. This CDR3 has 15 residues. Germline-derived CDR1 and CDR2 are SGHTA and FQGTGA. With V trimmed by 6 bases and J by 1 base, 6 bases remained unmatched. Here the CDR3 DNA reads TGTGCCAGCAGTCACAGGGGTGATTCCTACAATGAGCAGTTCTTC. Protein product: CASSHRGDSYNEQFF.

This chain joins TRBV7-8 and TRBJ2-2, with TRBD2 identical over 8 bases. Germline V gene data show CDR1 as SGHVS and CDR2 as FQNEAQ. V shed 5 bases and J 6 bases; nucleotides not matched to a gene: 8. The CDR3 has 15 residues. This CDR3 reads CASSPSSGLAGELFF. CDR3 DNA sequence: TGTGCCAGCAGCCCATCTAGCGGGTTAGCCGGGGAGCTGTTTTTT.

V usage is TRBV9 and J usage is TRBJ1-2, with a possible D match to TRBD1 (5 bases). The V gene's germline CDR1 is SGDLS and CDR2 YYNGEE. Trimming removed 3 bases from V and 1 base from J, with 19 bases in between. The CDR3 extends over 17 amino acids. This CDR3 reads CASSEGPTGEGNYGYTF. CDR3 in DNA: TGTGCCAGCAGCGAGGGTCCCACGGGGGAGGGTAACTATGGCTACACCTTC. Looking up the rest from reference TRBV9 and TRBJ1-2 gives the full variable domain: DSGVTQTPKHLITATGQRVTLRCSPRSGDLSVYWYQQSLDQGLQFLIQYYNGEERAKGNILERFSAQQFPDLHSELNLSSLELGDSALYFCASSEGPTGEGNYGYTFGSGTRLTVV.

This clone was recorded only once. The V call is TRBV18, the J call TRBJ1-1; TRBD1 might be the D (6 bases). This CDR3 has 13 residues. The ends were cut back, 6 bases at V and 5 bases at J, with 13 bases in the middle. CDR1 is KGHSH and CDR2 is LQKENI in the germline V gene. As DNA, the CDR3 is TGTGCCAGCTCTGCAGGGGAGGGGACTGAAGCTTTCTTT. Translating it yields CASSAGEGTEAFF. Full variable domain (missing parts from reference TRBV18 and TRBJ1-1): NAGVMQNPRHLVRRRGQEARLRCSPMKGHSHVYWYRQLPEEGLKFMVYLQKENIIDESGMPKERFSAEFPKEGPSILRIQQVVRGDSAAYFCASSAGEGTEAFFGQGTRLTVV.

This sequence joins TRBV5-8 and TRBJ2-7, with D possibly being TRBD1 (7 bases). This CDR3 region has 16 residues. Germline lookup yields CDR1 SGHTS and CDR2 YDEGEE. Deletions cut 3 bases from V and 0 bases from J, with 16 bases between. CDR3 coding DNA: TGTGCCAGCAGCTCGTGGGGGGACAGTAGCTCCTACGAGCAGTACTTC. Amino acids: CASSSWGDSSSYEQYF.

The V and J genes are TRBV4-3 and TRBJ2-2, with 7 bases identical to TRBD1. Germline CDR1 and CDR2: LGHNA and YSLEER. V lost 0 bases to trimming and J lost 4 bases; unmatched junction nucleotides: 2. This CDR3 region has 15 residues. The chain's CDR3 is CASSQETGRTGELFF. DNA for the CDR3: TGCGCCAGCAGCCAAGAGACAGGGCGCACCGGGGAGCTGTTTTTT.

This chain connects TRBV7-6 to TRBJ2-7; no reliable D call. CDR1 is SGHVS, CDR2 FNYEAQ, per germline. This CDR3 is 11 amino acids long. Trimming shortened V by 8 bases and J by 6 bases, and 11 bases separated the two germline ends. In DNA, the CDR3 is TGTGCCAGCGGTTTCGGTGCCGAGCAGTACTTC. This translates into CASGFGAEQYF.

J is TRBJ1-6 and V is TRBV7-9, with a possible D match to TRBD1 (6 bases). With 1 base removed from V and 14 bases from J, the gap between germline ends came to 18 bases. The CDR3 contains 15 residues. Germline CDR1 SEHNR, CDR2 FQNEAQ (reference sequence). CDR3 loop: CASSLDGGALFSLHF. CDR3 sequence (DNA): TGTGCCAGCAGCTTAGATGGGGGCGCGTTATTTTCCCTCCACTTT.

This chain joins TRBV7-9 and TRBJ2-3; D remains ambiguous. The V end lost 1 base, the J end lost 10 bases, and 12 bases lay between the germline ends. Looked up from germline, CDR1 is SEHNR and CDR2 is FQNEAQ (reference sequence). The CDR3 runs 13 residues. CDR3 residues: CASSLVRSEPQYF. CDR3 in DNA: TGTGCCAGCAGCTTAGTTCGTTCAGAACCGCAGTATTTT.

The genes are TRBV10-3 and TRBJ2-1; 7 positions agree with TRBD2. The length of the CDR3 is 11 residues. V trimming: 11 bases; J trimming: 7 bases; junction bases outside the gene matches: 5. Germline loops: CDR1 ENHRY, CDR2 SYGVKD. CDR3 in amino acids: CAVGGGNEQFF. CDR3 sequence (DNA): TGTGCCGTTGGGGGGGGTAATGAGCAGTTCTTC.

This chain links TRBV7-2 with TRBJ1-1; D is perhaps TRBD1 (5 bases). The CDR3 has 16 residues. Germline assignment: CDR1 SGHTA and CDR2 FQGNSA. V shed 4 bases and J shed 6 bases, with 21 bases lying between them. The CDR3 region has the DNA TGTGCCAGCAGCTACGACAGACCCCTGATGGTCGCTGAAGCTTTCTTT. Residues: CASSYDRPLMVAEAFF.